The 27 T cell receptor beta chains below come from one sample, sequenced in a study of regulatory T cells in long-lasting Graves disease. As to time point: persistent/refractory GD, antithyroid drugs over 5 years with positive TRAb. Construction of the TCR library relied on RNA isolated from PBMCs. HTBI primers from iRepertoire and Arm-PCR of CDR3 regions yielded the TCR beta libraries. TCRdb reprocessed the multiplex PCR reads with MiXCR, giving one entry per CDR3 protein. The table has about 460,000 distinct CDR3 sequences, about 20% seen once. Sequenced here: peripheral blood mononuclear cells (PBMCs), sampled when the disease was refractory, from a patient treated with antithyroid drugs. These receptors came from a female donor with Graves disease.

The chain carries TRBV12-3 or TRBV12-4 and TRBJ2-5, with D maybe TRBD2 (6 bases). CDR3 length: 12 amino acids. Deletions cut 10 bases from V and 4 bases from J, with 13 bases between. The CDR3 nucleotides are TGTGCCACAGCAAGGGGAGGAGAGACCCAGTACTTC. This encodes CATARGGETQYF.

This clonotype was observed a handful of times. This CDR3 reads CSARESPGVNYGYTF. CDR3 DNA sequence: TGCAGTGCTAGGGAATCCCCAGGTGTTAACTATGGCTACACCTTC. The chain employs TRBV20-1 and TRBJ1-2; D remains unclear. This CDR3 region has 15 residues. Germline V gives CDR1 DFQATT, CDR2 SNEGSKA (reference sequence). Trimming cost V 3 bases and J 1 base, with 15 bases left between them.

In regard to this clonotype: It may be a read error: a sequence one base away is much more abundant. The V and J genes are TRBV6-2 or TRBV6-3 and TRBJ2-7; TRBD2 matches 7 bases. The CDR3 is 17 amino acids. Germline V CDR1 and CDR2: MNHEY, SVGEGT. Trimming at V came to 5 bases and at J to 6 bases, leaving 19 bases not matched to a gene. The chain's CDR3 is CASSPERAQRDTCEQYF. The CDR3 DNA sequence: TGTGCCAGCAGTCCAGAAAGGGCACAGCGGGATACGTGCGAGCAGTACTTC.

The sample holds a few counts of this clonotype. The chain combines TRBV7-9 with TRBJ2-7, with unresolved D. V was trimmed by 1 base and J by 0 bases, leaving 10 bases between them. The CDR3 spans 15 residues. CDR1 is SEHNR and CDR2 is FQNEAQ in the germline V gene (reference sequence). DNA of the CDR3: TGTGCCAGCAGCTTAGGGCCGATGAGCTCCTACGAGCAGTACTTC. It translates to CASSLGPMSSYEQYF.

About this clonotype: A much larger clonotype is one base distant, so this may be a read error. V usage is TRBV7-3 and J usage is TRBJ2-2, with unresolved D. With 5 bases removed from V and 7 bases from J, the gap between germline ends came to 11 bases. The CDR3 has 13 residues. Germline V CDR1 and CDR2: SGHTA, FQGTGA. The DNA of the CDR3 is TGTGCCAGCAGCCTTACAACTGGCGGGGAGCTGTTTTTT. It is translated as CASSLTTGGELFF.

The chain links TRBV6-1 to TRBJ1-2; a weak D match, TRBD1 (5 bases). The CDR3 runs 17 residues. Germline V gives CDR1 MNHNS, CDR2 SASEGT. The germline V and J ends were trimmed by 6 bases and 4 bases, with 24 bases remaining between them. CDR3 residues: CASRNGGALNASYGYTF. The CDR3 DNA follows: TGTGCCAGCAGAAACGGAGGGGCTCTTAACGCCTCCTATGGCTACACCTTC.

This clonotype has a count of ten or more. V is TRBV6-1 and J is TRBJ2-6, with 10 bases that match TRBD1. V dropped 6 bases and J dropped 0; count of bases not matched to a gene: 5. The CDR3 has 17 amino acids. CDR1 is MNHNS and CDR2 is SASEGT in the germline V gene. CDR3 region: CASSWDRGVSGANVLTF. CDR3 DNA sequence: TGTGCCAGCAGCTGGGACAGGGGTGTCTCTGGGGCCAACGTCCTGACTTTC.

This clonotype has only a few counts. The chain couples TRBV5-1 to TRBJ1-1, with 9 bases identical to TRBD1. From germline, CDR1 is SGHRS and CDR2 YFSETQ. This CDR3 is 14 amino acids long. After removal of 3 bases from V and 0 bases from J, the junction contained 0 bases not matched to a gene. CDR3 coding DNA: TGCGCCAGCAGCTGGGACAGGGTGAACACTGAAGCTTTCTTT. Its protein is CASSWDRVNTEAFF.

The V gene is TRBV9, the J gene TRBJ2-2; 13 bases fit TRBD2. The CDR3 length is 18 residues. The V and J ends lost 3 bases and 10 bases, in that order; junction bases with no gene match: 15. The germline V gene encodes CDR1 SGDLS and CDR2 YYNGEE. The CDR3 protein is CASSAYSGLAGDIEELFF. The CDR3 nucleotides are TGTGCCAGCAGCGCCTACTCTGGACTAGCGGGAGATATCGAGGAGCTGTTTTTT.

This clonotype was recorded once. The chain links TRBV7-6 to TRBJ1-1; D gene unclear. Germline lookup yields CDR1 SGHVS and CDR2 FNYEAQ. With 1 base removed from V and 7 bases from J, the gap between germline ends came to 13 bases. This CDR3 spans 14 amino acids. As DNA, the CDR3 is TGTGCCAGCAGCTTAGGGTCGACCTTGGGTGAAGCTTTCTTT. Translated, it gives CASSLGSTLGEAFF.

The gene calls are TRBV5-1 and TRBJ1-1; D gene uncertain. V shed 0 bases and J shed 5 bases, with 11 bases lying between them. CDR1 is SGHRS and CDR2 is YFSETQ in the germline V gene. CDR3 length: 14 residues. CDR3 protein: CASSLESSRTEAFF. CDR3 DNA: TGCGCCAGCAGCTTGGAATCCTCCCGGACTGAAGCTTTCTTT.

A note on this clonotype: Its ends do not fully match the called genes, so a read error is possible. This chain uses TRBV20-1 with TRBJ1-5, with D possibly matching TRBD1 (5 bases). The germline CDR1 and CDR2 sequences are DFQATT and SNEGSKA (reference sequence). The CDR3 consists of 13 residues. The CDR3 is CSAAGHSNRPQHF. CDR3 nucleotides: TGCAGTGCTGCGGGGCATAGCAATCGGCCCCAGCATTTT.

The rearrangement joins TRBV20-1 to TRBJ1-3, with D possibly TRBD1 on 5 matching bases. Germline-derived CDR1 and CDR2 are DFQATT and SNEGSKA (reference sequence). V dropped 0 bases and J dropped 0 bases, with 9 bases sitting between them. The CDR3 is 15 residues long. For the CDR3, the DNA is TGCAGTGCTAGAGATGGGGGGAGCTCTGGAAACACCATATATTTT. Translation gives CSARDGGSSGNTIYF.

There are a few counts of this clonotype. Since a much larger clone is just one base distant, this may be a read error. Given the absence of the conserved phenylalanine or tryptophan at the CDR3 end, a read error is likely. The V and J genes are TRBV14 and TRBJ2-7, with 9 bases matching TRBD1. V gave up 3 bases and J gave up 4 bases; unmatched junction bases: 4. The CDR3 has 14 amino acids. Germline V gene data show CDR1 as SGHDN and CDR2 as FVKESK. The CDR3 spells CASSQGQGGYEQYS. The CDR3 DNA sequence: TGTGCCAGCAGCCAGGGACAGGGAGGGTACGAGCAGTACTCC.

The chain recombines TRBV4-3 with TRBJ1-2, with a possible D match to TRBD1 (5 bases). Germline lookup yields CDR1 LGHNA and CDR2 YSLEER. This CDR3 contains 15 residues. Deletions cut 1 base from V and 4 bases from J, with 13 bases between. Here the CDR3 reads CASSQAQTRAYGYTF. The CDR3 nucleotides read TGCGCCAGCAGCCAAGCACAAACCAGGGCCTATGGCTACACCTTC.

V usage is TRBV28 and J usage is TRBJ1-1; 8 positions agree with TRBD1. The CDR3 extends over 14 amino acids. V lost 6 bases and J lost 3; bases outside the gene matches: 6. CDR1 MDHEN and CDR2 SYDVKM come from the germline V gene. The CDR3 loop reads CASRAGGGDTEAFF. DNA for the CDR3: TGTGCCAGCAGGGCAGGGGGCGGGGACACTGAAGCTTTCTTT.

On this clonotype itself: Possible read error: a much larger clone is one base away. The rearrangement joins TRBV15 to TRBJ2-2; no definite D call. Per the germline V gene, CDR1 is LNHNV and CDR2 is YYDKDF (reference sequence). V was shortened by 0 bases and J by 4 bases, with 15 bases between the two germline ends. CDR3 length: 17 amino acids. In nucleotides, the CDR3 is TGTGCCACCAGCAGAGATGAGGAGCCGAGACTCACCGGGGAGCTGTTTTTT. It specifies CATSRDEEPRLTGELFF.

This clonotype showed up many times. An end of the junction does not agree with germline; a read error may underlie this. The chain uses TRBV29-1 and TRBJ2-7; possible D gene TRBD1, 6 bases. Germline V CDR1 and CDR2: SQVTM, ANQGSEA. The CDR3 has 12 amino acids. The CDR3 nucleotides read TGCAGCTTTGACTGGGGGCGAGGCGAGCAGTACTTC. It translates to CSFDWGRGEQYF.

This clonotype occurred many times. The chain recombines TRBV28 with TRBJ1-6; a possible D gene is TRBD1 (6 bases). Germline V gives CDR1 MDHEN, CDR2 SYDVKM. Trimming left V 7 bases short and J 3 bases short, with 10 bases between. CDR3 length: 14 residues. The CDR3 DNA is TGTGCCAGCAACCTGGACAGCTATAATTCACCCCTCCACTTT. Translated: CASNLDSYNSPLHF.

A few counts support this clonotype. The rearrangement uses TRBV6-5 and TRBJ1-3; D not resolved. Trimming removed 2 bases at V and 0 bases at J, with 11 bases between. CDR1 and CDR2 from the germline V gene are MNHEY and SVGAGI. This CDR3 contains 16 residues. CDR3 protein: CASSYRQPSSGNTIYF. DNA for the CDR3: TGTGCCAGCAGTTACCGCCAGCCGAGCTCTGGAAACACCATATATTTT.

As for this clonotype: This may be a read error: a much more frequent sequence differs by one nucleotide. The chain has TRBV7-2 and TRBJ1-2; 10 nucleotides line up with TRBD1. Germline V gene lookup returns CDR1 SGHTA and CDR2 FQGNSA. The CDR3 runs to 12 residues. CDR3 sequence (DNA): TGTGCCATCGGACAGGGGGAATATGGCTACATCTTC. This encodes CAIGQGEYGYIF.

The table lists this clonotype with a count of one. Possible read error: a much larger clone is one base away. The rearrangement links TRBV30 to TRBJ1-5; possibly TRBD1 for D (6 bases). Germline V gene lookup returns CDR1 GTSNPN and CDR2 SVGIG (reference sequence). This CDR3 spans 13 amino acids. The CDR3 is CARSVQGEQPQHF. The CDR3 bases are TGTGCCCGGAGTGTACAGGGCGAACAGCCCCAGCATTTT.

This clonotype was observed at least ten times. V is TRBV7-2 and J is TRBJ2-5, with D perhaps assigned TRBD1 or TRBD2 (5 bases each). Per germline, CDR1 SGHTA and CDR2 FQGNSA. The V and J ends lost 5 bases and 5 bases respectively, with 18 bases between them. CDR3 length: 15 amino acids. The CDR3, as DNA: TGTGCCAGCAGCATAGACACGGGACCGCCGGAGACCCAGTACTTC. Translating it yields CASSIDTGPPETQYF.

This clonotype was counted many times. This chain joins TRBV29-1 and TRBJ1-2; TRBD1 might be the D (6 bases). Per germline, CDR1 SQVTM and CDR2 ANQGSEA. This CDR3 contains 13 residues. Trimming took off 5 bases at V and 6 bases at J, with 16 bases between the two ends. As DNA, the CDR3 is TGCAGCGTTATGGGGGGGCGAGGAGATGGCTACACCTTC. It codes for CSVMGGRGDGYTF.

The table lists this clonotype with many counts. The chain joins TRBV7-2 to TRBJ2-7; no definite D call. Trimming removed 5 bases from V and 0 bases from J, with 11 bases in between. The CDR3 is 14 residues long. Germline V gene data show CDR1 as SGHTA and CDR2 as FQGNSA. The CDR3 here is CASSQPRSSYEQYF. The CDR3 region has the DNA TGTGCCAGCAGCCAACCAAGGAGCTCCTACGAGCAGTACTTC.

This clonotype was seen ten or more times. The gene calls are TRBV11-2 and TRBJ2-7; D ambiguous. Germline CDR1 reads SGHAT; CDR2 reads FQNNGV. The CDR3 consists of 13 residues. Trimming stripped 0 bases from V and 5 bases from J, with 8 bases between. The CDR3 DNA is TGTGCCAGCAGCTTAGATCACCTCGACGAGCAGTACTTC. Translating gives CASSLDHLDEQYF.

The rearrangement links TRBV7-2 to TRBJ1-3; D not resolved. The germline V and J ends were trimmed by 1 base and 2 bases, with 12 bases remaining between them. The germline V gene encodes CDR1 SGHTA and CDR2 FQGNSA. The CDR3 runs 16 residues. In DNA form, the CDR3 reads TGTGCCAGCAGCTTAGTACCACCCCCTCCTGGAAACACCATATATTTT. It encodes CASSLVPPPPGNTIYF.